This passage covers 24 T cell receptor beta chains from one sample sequenced in a study of blood T cell repertoires in COVID-19. Sequenced by immunoSEQ multiplex PCR; TCRdb stores in-frame clones only, minus some. The sample includes approximately 70,000 clones, more than 70% of them seen just once. The specimen sequenced was peripheral blood. Receptors were obtained from a woman in her seventies with acute or convalescent COVID-19.

The chain links TRBV2 to TRBJ1-4; 8 bases map to TRBD1. V trimming: 3 bases; J trimming: 8 bases; junction bases outside the gene matches: 8. The CDR3 length is 15 residues. Germline CDR1 and CDR2: SNHLY and FYNNEI. CDR3 loop: CASSDDGQGDEKLFF. CDR3 nucleotides: TGTGCCAGCAGTGATGATGGACAGGGTGACGAAAAACTGTTTTTT.

The gene calls are TRBV3-1 (or the pseudogene TRBV3-2) and TRBJ1-1; TRBD1 might be the D (5 bases). V dropped 2 bases and J dropped 9 bases, with 13 bases sitting between them. This CDR3 has 13 amino acids. CDR1 is LGHDT and CDR2 is YNNKEL in the germline V gene (reference sequence). The CDR3 nucleotides read TGTGCCAGCAGCCAACCCGTAGGGGATAAAGCTTTCTTT. It translates to CASSQPVGDKAFF.

The J gene is TRBJ2-7, the V gene TRBV5-8, with D unclear. The V end was cut by 0 bases, the J end by 6 bases, with 4 bases between. Germline lookup yields CDR1 SGHTS and CDR2 YDEGEE. The CDR3 runs to 11 residues. CDR3 protein: CASSLGGEQYF. CDR3 coding DNA: TGTGCCAGCAGCTTGGGAGGCGAGCAGTACTTC. The full variable domain, rest sourced from reference TRBV5-8 and TRBJ2-7, is EAGVTQSPTHLIKTRGQQATLRCSPISGHTSVYWYQQALGLGLQFLLWYDEGEERNRGNFPPRFSGRQFPNYSSELNVNALELEDSALYLCASSLGGEQYFGPGTRLTVT.

The chain carries TRBV5-4 and TRBJ2-1, with 7 nucleotides matching TRBD2. J gave up 0 bases and V 7 bases, and 1 base lay outside the gene matches. Germline CDR1 reads SGHNT; CDR2 reads YYREEE (reference sequence). This CDR3 is 13 amino acids long. The CDR3 protein is CASGGGSYNEQFF. The CDR3 DNA is TGTGCCAGCGGGGGGGGCTCCTACAATGAGCAGTTCTTC.

This clone was found a few times. The gene calls are TRBV11-2 and TRBJ2-7; a possible D gene is TRBD1 (6 bases). Trimming took 4 bases from V and 2 from J, leaving 9 bases between them. This CDR3 region has 13 residues. In germline, CDR1 is SGHAT, CDR2 FQNNGV. CDR3 loop: CASSYYRAYEQYF. Written as DNA, the CDR3 is TGTGCCAGCAGCTATTACAGGGCCTACGAGCAGTACTTC.

The CDR3 region has the DNA TGTGCCAGCAGCTTGACTAAGGGTAATTCACCCCTCCACTTT. Encoded protein: CASSLTKGNSPLHF. The chain links TRBV3-1 (or the pseudogene TRBV3-2) to TRBJ1-6; D remains unclear. V gave up 5 bases and J gave up 6 bases, with 11 bases separating them. Germline CDR1 is LGHDT and CDR2 is YNNKEL (reference sequence). The length of the CDR3 is 14 residues.

This sequence joins TRBV9 and TRBJ1-3; D gene ambiguous. Deletions cut 7 bases from V and 0 bases from J, with 14 bases between. The CDR3 contains 15 residues. Germline V gene lookup returns CDR1 SGDLS and CDR2 YYNGEE. The DNA for the CDR3 is TGTGCCAGCGGAGGGAGCGCCCGCTCTGGAAACACCATATATTTT. Residues: CASGGSARSGNTIYF.

The chain links TRBV6-5 to TRBJ2-7, with 10 bases lining up with TRBD2. The V and J ends lost 2 bases and 6 bases, in that order; junction bases with no gene match: 7. CDR1 and CDR2 (germline): MNHEY, SVGAGI. The CDR3 contains 15 residues. This CDR3 is CASSYAGTSVSEQYF. The DNA of the CDR3 is TGTGCCAGCAGTTACGCAGGGACTAGCGTCTCCGAGCAGTACTTC.

This chain links TRBV20-1 with TRBJ2-7, with D uncertain. The CDR3 runs 10 residues. CDR1 is DFQATT, CDR2 SNEGSKA, per germline (reference sequence). V lost 6 bases to trimming and J lost 6 bases, with 9 bases between them. The CDR3 loop is CSATLVEQYF. DNA for the CDR3: TGCAGTGCGACTTTGGTCGAGCAGTACTTC.

The chain combines TRBV28 with TRBJ2-3; tentatively, D is TRBD2 (6 bases). Germline CDR1 and CDR2: MDHEN and SYDVKM. With 8 bases removed from V and 3 bases from J, the gap between germline ends came to 18 bases. This CDR3 has 15 amino acids. CDR3: CASVPGLLGTDTQYF. The CDR3 DNA reads as TGTGCCAGCGTCCCGGGACTCCTGGGGACAGATACGCAGTATTTT.

This chain links TRBV12-5 with TRBJ1-6; TRBD1 matches at 10 bases. V shed 0 bases, J shed 11 bases, and the junction held 7 bases outside the gene matches. Germline CDR1 LGHNT, CDR2 FRNRAP. The CDR3 is 16 residues long. The CDR3 DNA is TGTGCTAGTGGTTTGGTACTGGGACAGGGGAGGACACCCCTCCACTTT. Encoded protein: CASGLVLGQGRTPLHF.

The chain links TRBV4-2 to TRBJ2-5, with TRBD1 identical over 9 bases. With 6 bases clipped from V and 5 bases from J, the junction kept 7 bases outside the gene matches. Germline V gene data show CDR1 as LGHNA and CDR2 as YNFKEQ. The CDR3 consists of 14 residues. The CDR3 spells CASRTQGAGETQYF. As DNA, the CDR3 is TGTGCCAGCAGAACACAGGGGGCAGGGGAGACCCAGTACTTC.

The J gene is TRBJ1-5, the V gene TRBV7-8, with D uncertain. The CDR3 length is 14 residues. Germline assignment: CDR1 SGHVS and CDR2 FQNEAQ. Trimming removed 3 bases at V and 1 base at J, with 7 bases between. The DNA for the CDR3 is TGTGCCAGCAGCTTTACAGAGAGCAATCAGCCCCAGCATTTT. It specifies CASSFTESNQPQHF.

The chain uses TRBV28 and TRBJ1-4, with D possibly being TRBD1 (5 bases). The germline V gene encodes CDR1 MDHEN and CDR2 SYDVKM. Trimming took off 6 bases at V and 13 bases at J, with 21 bases between the two ends. This CDR3 comprises 14 residues. The CDR3, as DNA: TGTGCCAGCAGGTTGACGGACGGGGGTAGGGGACTGTTTTTT. It specifies CASRLTDGGRGLFF.

The chain recombines TRBV5-5 with TRBJ2-4, with no clear D. The CDR3 extends over 13 amino acids. V was clipped by 4 bases and J by 6 bases, with 11 bases between them. CDR1 is SGHKS and CDR2 is YYEKEE in the germline V gene (reference sequence). This CDR3 reads CASSTEALNIQYF. CDR3 nucleotide sequence: TGTGCCAGCAGCACTGAAGCCTTAAACATTCAGTACTTC. Full variable domain (missing parts from reference TRBV5-5 and TRBJ2-4): DAGVTQSPTHLIKTRGQQVTLRCSPISGHKSVSWYQQVLGQGPQFIFQYYEKEERGRGNFPDRFSARQFPNYSSELNVNALLLGDSALYLCASSTEALNIQYFGAGTRLSVL.

The chain carries TRBV28 and TRBJ1-5; D gene uncertain. Germline lookup yields CDR1 MDHEN and CDR2 SYDVKM. Trimming left V 4 bases short and J 2 bases short, with 9 bases between. The CDR3 totals 14 residues. The CDR3 DNA is TGTGCCAGCAGTTCCCCACATGGCAATCAGCCCCAGCATTTT. Translation gives CASSSPHGNQPQHF.

The genes are TRBV6-5 and TRBJ2-7, with TRBD1 as a possible D gene (6 bases). CDR3 length: 15 amino acids. Germline V gives CDR1 MNHEY, CDR2 SVGAGI. V was cut by 0 bases and J by 3 bases, with 12 bases left in between. The CDR3 nucleotides read TGTGCCAGCAGTTACTCGTCGGCAGGGGTCTACGAGCAGTACTTC. Its translation is CASSYSSAGVYEQYF.

V and J are TRBV7-9 and TRBJ2-1; 7 positions agree with TRBD1. CDR1 is SEHNR and CDR2 is FQNEAQ in the germline V gene (reference sequence). The ends lost 8 bases at V and 1 base at J; junction bases unmatched: 11. This CDR3 region has 16 residues. The CDR3 DNA reads TGTGCCAGCGGCCAAACGGACAGGCGATCCTACAATGAGCAGTTCTTC. Translating it yields CASGQTDRRSYNEQFF.

The V and J genes are TRBV18 and TRBJ1-1; D perhaps matches TRBD1 (5 bases). The V gene's germline CDR1 is KGHSH and CDR2 LQKENI. The CDR3 totals 13 residues. V dropped 3 bases and J dropped 10 bases, with 15 bases sitting between them. CDR3 sequence (DNA): TGTGCCAGCTCACCTGGCAGGGAGGTTCCAGCTTTCTTT. Its protein is CASSPGREVPAFF.

Worth noting for this clone: Other DNA sequences from this sample encode an identical CDR3 as well. The chain has TRBV6-6 and TRBJ2-3; D unclear. CDR1 is MNHNY, CDR2 SVGAGI, per germline (reference sequence). V lost 2 bases and J lost 1, with 4 bases in between. CDR3 size: 13 residues. CDR3 region: CASSYPGTDTQYF. For the CDR3, the DNA is TGTGCCAGCAGTTACCCAGGCACAGATACGCAGTATTTT.

CDR3 amino acids: CASSLGSRDYEQYF. CDR3 DNA: TGTGCCAGCAGCTTAGGTAGCAGGGACTACGAGCAGTACTTC. This chain joins TRBV11-3 and TRBJ2-7, with a tentative D call TRBD1 (5 bases). The germline CDR1 and CDR2 sequences are SGHNT and YENEEA. Between the trimmed V and J ends, which lost 1 base and 3 bases, there was a span of 10 bases. CDR3 length: 14 residues.

The genes are TRBV5-1 and TRBJ2-2; 7 bases are shared with TRBD1. With 10 bases clipped from V and 4 bases from J, the junction kept 13 bases outside the gene matches. The CDR3 spans 15 residues. Germline CDR1 reads SGHRS; CDR2 reads YFSETQ. This CDR3 reads CACARQGWGTGELFF. The DNA for the CDR3 is TGCGCCTGCGCAAGACAGGGATGGGGCACCGGGGAGCTGTTTTTT.

This clone was seen a few times. The chain carries TRBV9 and TRBJ2-7, with TRBD2 identical over 11 bases. Germline CDR1 is SGDLS and CDR2 is YYNGEE. With V trimmed by 4 bases and J by 2 bases, 5 bases remained unmatched. The CDR3 contains 15 residues. Written as DNA, the CDR3 is TGTGCCAGCAGCCCTAGCGGGAGGATTACCTACGAGCAGTACTTC. It is translated as CASSPSGRITYEQYF. The whole variable domain, filled in from reference TRBV9 and TRBJ2-7, reads DSGVTQTPKHLITATGQRVTLRCSPRSGDLSVYWYQQSLDQGLQFLIQYYNGEERAKGNILERFSAQQFPDLHSELNLSSLELGDSALYFCASSPSGRITYEQYFGPGTRLTVT.

J is TRBJ1-2 and V is TRBV4-2; possible D gene TRBD1, 6 bases. Germline V gene data show CDR1 as LGHNA and CDR2 as YNFKEQ. The CDR3 is 14 residues long. The V end was cut by 0 bases, the J end by 6 bases, with 11 bases between. The CDR3 DNA sequence: TGTGCCAGCAGCCAAGATTGGGGGCCCAATGGCTACACCTTC. Translated: CASSQDWGPNGYTF.